One sample yielded the 5 T cell receptor beta chains listed below, sequenced in a study of T cell responses to AZD1222 COVID-19 vaccine. Sequencing used immunoSEQ multiplex PCR; TCRdb keeps in-frame clones, though not all of them. This sample has 120,000 or so clones, with approximately 88% found just once. The sample consisted of peripheral blood, taken on day 0 of AZD1222 vaccination. The receptors stem from an adult in good health.

A single count supports this clone. The chain links TRBV27 to TRBJ1-2; tentative D call: TRBD1 (5 bases). Trimming pared 4 bases from V and 5 bases from J, leaving 14 bases between. The CDR3 is 14 amino acids. Germline CDR1 MNHEY, CDR2 SMNVEV (reference sequence). The CDR3 DNA reads as TGTGCCAGCAGTTCCCCGGGACTTCCGTATGGCTACACCTTC. Its protein product is CASSSPGLPYGYTF.

V usage is TRBV4-1 and J usage is TRBJ2-1; 11 bases are a match to TRBD2. Losses at the gene ends were 1 base for V and 0 bases for J; bases not matched to a gene: 8. The CDR3 runs 19 residues. Germline CDR1 MGHRA, CDR2 YSYEKL. This CDR3 is CASSQGTSGGLSSYNEQFF. The CDR3 DNA reads as TGCGCCAGCAGCCAAGGCACTAGCGGGGGCCTATCCTCCTACAATGAGCAGTTCTTC.

The J gene is TRBJ2-2, the V gene TRBV2; 10 bases map to TRBD1. Trimming took 5 bases from V and 7 from J; bases not matched to a gene: 7. The CDR3 loop spans 15 amino acids. Per germline, CDR1 SNHLY and CDR2 FYNNEI. CDR3 loop: CASSPGTGAGGELFF. The CDR3 DNA follows: TGTGCCAGCAGTCCAGGGACAGGGGCCGGCGGGGAGCTGTTTTTT.

The chain links TRBV27 to TRBJ1-1; 7 positions agree with TRBD1. V lost 5 bases, J lost 1 base, and 4 bases stayed unmatched. This CDR3 has 14 residues. Germline V gene sequence: CDR1 MNHEY, CDR2 SMNVEV (reference sequence). The CDR3 protein is CASSQGQRNTEAFF. The DNA for the CDR3 is TGTGCCAGCAGTCAGGGACAGAGGAACACTGAAGCTTTCTTT.

This rearrangement joins TRBV28 to TRBJ1-2, with D uncertain. This CDR3 has 16 residues. Per the germline V gene, CDR1 is MDHEN and CDR2 is SYDVKM. V lost 6 bases and J 3 bases, leaving 20 bases between the germline ends. DNA for the CDR3: TGTGCCAGCAGATCCCCCGAAGGTGGGCTTGACTATGGCTACACCTTC. This gives the protein CASRSPEGGLDYGYTF.